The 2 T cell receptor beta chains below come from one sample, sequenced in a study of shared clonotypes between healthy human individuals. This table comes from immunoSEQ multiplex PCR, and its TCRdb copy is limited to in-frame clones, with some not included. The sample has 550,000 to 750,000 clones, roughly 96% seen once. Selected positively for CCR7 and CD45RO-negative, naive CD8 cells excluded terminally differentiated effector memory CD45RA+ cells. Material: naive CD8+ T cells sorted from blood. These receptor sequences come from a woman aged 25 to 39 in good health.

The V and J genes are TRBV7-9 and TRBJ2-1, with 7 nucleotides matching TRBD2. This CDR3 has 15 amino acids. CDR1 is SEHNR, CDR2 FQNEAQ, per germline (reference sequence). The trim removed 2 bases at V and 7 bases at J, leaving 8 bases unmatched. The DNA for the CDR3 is TGTGCCAGCAGCTTAAAATTGCCAGCGGGAAATGAGCAGTTCTTC. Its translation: CASSLKLPAGNEQFF. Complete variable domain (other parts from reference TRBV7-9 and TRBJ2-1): DTGVSQNPRHKITKRGQNVTFRCDPISEHNRLYWYRQTLGQGPEFLTYFQNEAQLEKSRLLSDRFSAERPKGSFSTLEIQRTEQGDSAMYLCASSLKLPAGNEQFFGPGTRLTVL.

The CDR3 nucleotides read TGTGCCAGCAGCGTAGGGCCTAGCGGATTCACCGGGGAGCTGTTTTTT. Its protein product is CASSVGPSGFTGELFF. The V and J genes are TRBV9 and TRBJ2-2; 7 bases align to TRBD2. The germline V gene encodes CDR1 SGDLS and CDR2 YYNGEE. CDR3 length: 16 amino acids. The ends lost 0 bases at V and 4 bases at J; junction bases unmatched: 6.